The rows below give T cell receptor beta chains drawn from one sample of a study of T-cell reconstitution after alpha-beta-depleted transplantation in children. Each CDR3 protein gets one entry after TCRdb re-called the PCR reads with MiXCR. The sample lists 700,000 to 950,000 distinct CDR3 sequences; roughly 15% were seen once. The sequenced sample was PBMCs, mostly from graft donor cells, obtained 360 days after TCRalphabeta/CD19-depleted stem cell transplant. The receptors originated from a male patient aged 5 to 17 who had a stem cell transplant for acute lymphoblastic leukemia, so the T cells may come from the graft donor. CDR3s include the opening cysteine and the closing phenylalanine or tryptophan. The D gene is left open where the match is weak. Where a row states a size, it is once, few, many or the class of an expanded clone; other rows omit it.

d_call j_call clone_size v_call cdr3_nt cdr3_aa
TRBD2 TRBJ2-1 many TRBV20-1 TGCAGTGCTAGAACCTCGATGGGGGGAGGGCCCTACAATGAGCAGTTCTTC CSARTSMGGGPYNEQFF
NA TRBJ2-5 NA TRBV6-6 TGTGCCAGCAGTTACCCTGGGCAGGGCAGTTCGACCCAGTACTTC CASSYPGQGSSTQYF
NA TRBJ2-1 few TRBV5-1 TGCGCCAGCAGCTTTGGACCCATGGACTACAATGAGCAGTTCTTC CASSFGPMDYNEQFF
NA TRBJ2-7 NA TRBV11-2 TGTGCCAGCAGCCGCGGACCAGCCAGCGCGACCTACGAGCAGTACTTC CASSRGPASATYEQYF
NA TRBJ1-1 once TRBV29-1 TGCATTGTGGCAGGGTCGGACACTGAAGCTTTCTTT CIVAGSDTEAFF
TRBD2 TRBJ2-7 NA TRBV25-1 TGTGCCAGCTCCCACGGACTAGCGGGATTCTCCTCCTACGAGCAGTACTTC CASSHGLAGFSSYEQYF
TRBD2 TRBJ2-1 NA TRBV5-1 TGCGCCAGCAGAGGGATTAGCGGGAAGTCCTACAATGAGCAGTTCTTC CASRGISGKSYNEQFF
NA TRBJ2-1 NA TRBV12-5 TGTGCTAGTGGTTTGTACGGCAATGAGCAGTTCTTC CASGLYGNEQFF
NA TRBJ2-7 many TRBV27 TGTGCCAGCAGTTTAAATGCCTCACCTACTAGGGAGCAGTACTTC CASSLNASPTREQYF
NA TRBJ2-7 NA TRBV4-1 TGCGCCAGCAGCCAAGAATATACATCGGATCGGGGTCGGGCCTACGAGCAGTACTTC CASSQEYTSDRGRAYEQYF
TRBD2 TRBJ2-7 few TRBV7-3 TGTGCCAGCAGCTCCTGGGGAGCGGGAGAGAACGAGCAGTACTTC CASSSWGAGENEQYF
TRBD1 TRBJ1-1 few TRBV10-1 TGCGCCAGCAGTGCAGGGGGGGCCTACTCGTTGAACACTGAAGCTTTCTTT CASSAGGAYSLNTEAFF
TRBD2 TRBJ2-3 few TRBV14 TGTGCCAGCAGCCTTAAGATGGGGCTAGCGGGCACAGATACGCAGTATTTT CASSLKMGLAGTDTQYF
NA TRBJ1-5 few TRBV7-2 TGTGCCAGCAGCTTAGAGGTGCGCAGCAATCAGCCCCAGCATTTT CASSLEVRSNQPQHF
NA TRBJ2-3 few TRBV4-1 TGCGCCAGCAGCCCAGGAGGGGCAGATACGCAGTATTTT CASSPGGADTQYF
NA TRBJ2-1 NA TRBV30 TGTGCCTGGACCAGGGACGGGATCCTCTCCTACAATGAGCAGTTCTTC CAWTRDGILSYNEQFF
TRBD2 TRBJ2-2 few TRBV6-1 TGTGCCAGCAGAGGACTAGCGGGAGAGAACACCGGGGAGCTGTTTTTT CASRGLAGENTGELFF
NA TRBJ2-2 NA TRBV3-1 TGTGCCAGCAGCCCCAGGACAGTCAAGACCGGGGAGCTGTTTTTT CASSPRTVKTGELFF
TRBD1 TRBJ2-1 NA TRBV5-1 TGCGCCAGCAGCGTCGGGACAGTGTCCAATGAGCAGTTCTTC CASSVGTVSNEQFF
NA TRBJ1-1 many TRBV12-3/TRBV12-4 TGTGCCAGCAGTCGAGACAGCCTGAACACTGAAGCTTTCTTT CASSRDSLNTEAFF
NA TRBJ2-2 many TRBV7-9 TGTGCCAGCAGCTCGGACCCTTCGAACACCGGGGAGCTGTTTTTT CASSSDPSNTGELFF
NA TRBJ2-7 few TRBV13 TGTGCCAGCAGCTTCTGGGAACATGCCTACGAGCAGTACTTC CASSFWEHAYEQYF
NA TRBJ2-7 few TRBV4-1 TGCGCCAGCAGCCAAGACCGGTTCAGGGTCGAGCAGTACTTC CASSQDRFRVEQYF
NA TRBJ2-3 NA TRBV24-1 TGTGCCACCAGTGATTTGGAACGGGAGAGGGCAGATACGCAGTATTTT CATSDLERERADTQYF
TRBD1 TRBJ2-3 few TRBV25-1 TGTGCCAGCAGTGACCCCGACAGGGCAGATACGCAGTATTTT CASSDPDRADTQYF
TRBD1 TRBJ2-7 few TRBV7-6 TGTGCCAGCAGCCCCCGGGACAGGGGGACCTACGAGCAGTACTTC CASSPRDRGTYEQYF
TRBD2 TRBJ2-7 few TRBV11-2 TGTGCCAGCAGCTTACGACCCCTACTAGCGGGAGGGGGTTACGAGCAGTACTTC CASSLRPLLAGGGYEQYF
TRBD2 TRBJ2-1 few TRBV13 TGTGCCAGCAGCCCGCGACTAGCGGAACGTTACAATGAGCAGTTCTTC CASSPRLAERYNEQFF
TRBD1 TRBJ1-1 many TRBV7-8 TGTGCCAGCAGCTTACCGGGACAGAGAGCTTTCTTT CASSLPGQRAFF
TRBD2 TRBJ2-1 NA TRBV9 TGTGCCAGCAGCGAAACCGGGACTAGCGGGAGTGGTGAGCAGTTCTTC CASSETGTSGSGEQFF
NA TRBJ1-1 NA TRBV12-3/TRBV12-4 TGTGCCAGCAGTCCTCAGGGTCGGATGGGCACTGAAGCTTTCTTT CASSPQGRMGTEAFF
NA TRBJ2-7 many TRBV7-9 TGTGCCAGCAGTGTGGGGGGGGGGCTCTACGAGCAGTACTTC CASSVGGGLYEQYF
NA TRBJ2-1 many TRBV29-1 TGCAGCGTTGGGACGGATTACAATGAGCAGTTCTTC CSVGTDYNEQFF
NA TRBJ2-7 few TRBV12-3/TRBV12-4 TGTGCCAGCACCTACGGCGTAGGGAGAACGCAGCAATACTTC CASTYGVGRTQQYF
NA TRBJ2-7 few TRBV20-1 TGCAGTGCTAGTGCCGGCCCCTACGAGCAGTACTTC CSASAGPYEQYF
NA TRBJ1-2 once TRBV25-1 TGTGCCAGCAGACAGACAGGAAACTATGGCTACACCTTC CASRQTGNYGYTF
TRBD2 TRBJ2-1 many TRBV12-3/TRBV12-4 TGTGCCAGCAGTTCGGGACTAGCGGGAGCGAATGAGCAGTTCTTC CASSSGLAGANEQFF
NA TRBJ1-5 few TRBV5-1 TGCGCCAGCAGCTTAGGGGACAATGGCAATCAGCCCCAGCATTTT CASSLGDNGNQPQHF
NA TRBJ1-3 many TRBV21-1 TGTGCCCTTCAGGGCCCTGGAAACACCATATATTTT CALQGPGNTIYF
NA TRBJ2-2 few TRBV12-3/TRBV12-4 TGTGCCAGCAGGACCATGTTTCCCGGGGAGCTGTTTTTT CASRTMFPGELFF
NA TRBJ2-5 few TRBV4-1 TGCGCCAGCAGCCAAGACGACGAAGAGACCCAGTACTTC CASSQDDEETQYF
TRBD2 TRBJ2-1 many TRBV6-5 TGTGCCAGCAGTTATGGACTAGCGGGTTCATATCACAATGAGCAGTTCTTC CASSYGLAGSYHNEQFF
TRBD2 TRBJ2-7 few TRBV5-1 TGCGCCAGCAGCTTGGATCCCAATAGCGGGTACGAGCAGTACTTC CASSLDPNSGYEQYF
NA TRBJ1-1 NA TRBV27 TGTGCCAGCAGTGGAACCATGTATAGGAGGCCGCGTACTGAAGCTTTCTTT CASSGTMYRRPRTEAFF
TRBD2 TRBJ2-5 NA TRBV20-1 TGCAGTGCTAGAGATGGGGCTAGCGGACCCCAAGAGACCCAGTACTTC CSARDGASGPQETQYF
NA TRBJ1-1 NA TRBV3-1 TGTGCCAGCAGCCAAGGATCTTACGGCGTCAACACTGAAGCTTTCTTT CASSQGSYGVNTEAFF
NA TRBJ1-1 NA TRBV5-1 TGCGCCAGCAGCTTGCAGCCGACTGAAGCTTTCTTT CASSLQPTEAFF
TRBD2 TRBJ2-1 few TRBV27 TGTGCCAGCAGCTCTAGCGGGAGGGCCAACAATGAGCAGTTCTTC CASSSSGRANNEQFF
NA TRBJ1-1 few TRBV20-1 TGCAGTGCTAGCCAGATAGGGCCGAACACTGAAGCTTTCTTT CSASQIGPNTEAFF